This T cell receptor beta chain was profiled in a study of CD8 T cells in ankylosing spondylitis. Per the germline V gene, CDR1 is MNHEY and CDR2 is SMNVEV (reference sequence). V gave up 2 bases and J gave up 3 bases; unmatched junction bases: 2. The CDR3 is 14 amino acids. General observations from the study: Disease-linked clones were reportedly significantly enriched in matched ankylosing spondylitis synovial fluid. Roughly eight highly homologous variants made up a TCR beta motif that seemed to typify ankylosing spondylitis blood.

The sample holds many counts of this clonotype. Its antigen remains unknown. For TCR beta, libraries came from quantitative 5'-RACE with molecular barcodes. TCRdb passed the 5' RACE reads through MiXCR, listing each CDR3 protein once. The table shows some 200,000 distinct CDR3 sequences, with 15% to 20% occurring only once. This chain links TRBV27 with TRBJ2-5; 8 nucleotides match TRBD1. Sample: blood, either unsorted or a sorted T cell fraction (not recorded which). The sequence derives from a male donor aged 10 to 35 with ankylosing spondylitis or in good health (not recorded which). The CDR3 DNA reads TGTGCCAGCAGTTTAGCGGGACAGGAAGAGACCCAGTACTTC. It is translated as CASSLAGQEETQYF.